This T cell receptor (beta chain) emerged from a study of blood T cell repertoires in COVID-19. The protocol was immunoSEQ multiplex PCR, while the TCRdb copy is restricted to in-frame clones and leaves out a portion. Of under 45,000 clones in the sample, about 87% are singletons; the top ten hold around 14%. V gave up 4 bases and J gave up 6 bases; unmatched junction bases: 13. The CDR3 is 16 amino acids. Germline assignment: CDR1 SGHNT and CDR2 YYREEE (reference sequence). The specimen was peripheral blood. The receptor was derived from a man in his fifties or sixties with active COVID-19. The gene calls are TRBV5-4 and TRBJ2-3, with 8 bases lining up with TRBD2. The CDR3 DNA reads as TGTGCCAGCAGCCGTCCGGGCGGGAGGAGTCAGGATACGCAGTATTTT. Protein product: CASSRPGGRSQDTQYF.